This TCR beta chain appears in the sequencing data of a study of T cells in Graves' hyperthyroidism and ophthalmopathy. Notes on the study in general: Progression to ophthalmopathy was predicted a median of approximately 6.4 months early. Most clonotypes expanded in thyroid above 0.001 were likewise present in blood.

Subjects aged 18 to 65 presented with newly diagnosed hyperthyroidism of less than 2 months' duration. The CDR3 is 14 amino acids. Trimming took 3 bases from V and 8 from J, leaving 10 bases between them. Germline-derived CDR1 and CDR2 are KGHDR and SFDVKD. RNA transcripts yielded amplified TCR beta CDR3 regions. Using the HTBI primer set, a first-round RT-PCR was run on the TCR CDR3. TCRdb reprocessed the multiplex PCR reads via MiXCR and lists one record per CDR3 protein. This table holds 500,000 to 750,000 distinct CDR3 sequences, under 60% found once. As regards this clonotype: Its antigen is still unknown.

The chain recombines TRBV24-1 with TRBJ2-6; unclear D gene. The sequence was obtained from a woman under 30 with Graves' hyperthyroidism. Sequenced material: peripheral blood or thyroid tissue (not recorded which). CDR3 DNA sequence: TGTGCCACCAGTGATCCACGGTGGACCAACGTCCTGACTTTC. It yields the protein CATSDPRWTNVLTF.